Detailed here is one T cell receptor beta chain. The sample comes from a study of cytomegalovirus exposure and HLA in healthy donors. Amplification used 60 Vbeta primers and 13 Jbeta primers. Assay: immunoSEQ multiplex PCR; the TCRdb copy retains only in-frame clones and omits some. The data contain 130,000 or so clones, roughly 72% of them singletons. The CDR3 runs to 17 residues. V dropped 6 bases and J dropped 0; count of bases not matched to a gene: 11. CDR1 is MDHEN, CDR2 SYDVKM, per germline. Sequencing was done on a sample of PBMCs. The chain couples TRBV28 to TRBJ2-3, with TRBD2 identical over 8 bases. This clonotype originated in a middle-aged man in good health and CMV-seronegative. The CDR3 loop reads CASRAGGWRGSTDTQYF. CDR3 in DNA: TGTGCCAGCAGGGCGGGGGGCTGGCGGGGGAGCACAGATACGCAGTATTTT.